The 20 T cell receptor beta chains reported below all come from one sample, sequenced in a study of blood T cells in healthy people across ages. A second PCR of roughly 7 to 11 cycles used a sample-barcoded 5' primer and a J-beta primer mix. TCRdb reprocessed the 5' RACE reads via MiXCR and lists one record per CDR3 protein. This sample carries roughly 1.7 million distinct CDR3 sequences, around 36% of them seen once, and the ten largest clones take around 10%. The sample consisted of blood. The receptors stem from a woman in her twenties or thirties in good health.

V gene TRBV10-2 combines with J gene TRBJ2-1; 12 nucleotides line up with TRBD2. The J call may be mistaken, given a closer DNA end match to TRBJ2-7. The CDR3 is 14 amino acids. The germline gives CDR1 WSHSY, CDR2 SAAADI. CDR3: CASRTSGGYNEQYF. The CDR3 DNA follows: TGCGCCAGCAGGACTAGCGGGGGTTACAATGAGCAGTACTTC.

The rearrangement joins TRBV20-1 to TRBJ2-1, with D maybe TRBD1 (5 bases). CDR3 length: 14 residues. Trimming pared 1 base from V and 4 bases from J, leaving 11 bases between. The germline V gene has CDR1 DFQATT and CDR2 SNEGSKA (reference sequence). The DNA for the CDR3 is TGCAGTGCTAGAGCTCTGGGGCGATACAATGAGCAGTTCTTC. Its protein product is CSARALGRYNEQFF.

This chain connects TRBV27 to TRBJ2-5, with no clear D. V lost 6 bases and J 0 bases, leaving 11 bases between the germline ends. Germline V gives CDR1 MNHEY, CDR2 SMNVEV (reference sequence). The CDR3 consists of 14 residues. The CDR3, as DNA: TGTGCCAGCAGACCCCCCCTCCACCAAGAGACCCAGTACTTC. Amino acids: CASRPPLHQETQYF.

Concerning this clonotype itself: The junction does not match germline at one end; this may be a read error. The chain carries TRBV20-1 and TRBJ2-3; TRBD2 aligns across 7 bases. Germline CDR1 and CDR2: DFQATT and SNEGSKA (reference sequence). The CDR3 runs 15 residues. CDR3 protein: CSAGMAGVGTDTQYF. The CDR3 DNA sequence: TGCAGTGCTGGAATGGCGGGAGTTGGCACGGATACGCAGTATTTT.

With respect to this clonotype: The junction and the germline gene differ at one end; a read error may be behind it. The rearrangement uses TRBV20-1 and TRBJ2-1; the D gene is possibly TRBD2 (5 bases). Germline values: CDR1 DFQATT, CDR2 SNEGSKA (reference sequence). The CDR3 sequence is 14 residues long. CDR3 loop: CGAGAERSYNEQFF. The DNA of the CDR3 is TGCGGTGCTGGCGCGGAGCGGAGCTACAATGAGCAGTTCTTC.

This clonotype has more than one count but fewer than ten. The chain has TRBV30 and TRBJ2-1, with D possibly being TRBD2 (7 bases). The germline CDR1 and CDR2 sequences are GTSNPN and SVGIG (reference sequence). V was trimmed by 0 bases and J by 9 bases, leaving 18 bases between them. The CDR3 is made up of 15 amino acids. The CDR3, as DNA: TGTGCCTGGAGTGTCCCGAGGGGGGGGGCTCTTGAGCAGTTCTTC. Its protein is CAWSVPRGGALEQFF.

This chain connects TRBV15 to TRBJ1-1; 9 nucleotides line up with TRBD1. With 1 base clipped from V and 1 base from J, the junction kept 7 bases outside the gene matches. Germline values: CDR1 LNHNV, CDR2 YYDKDF (reference sequence). The CDR3 sequence is 17 residues long. CDR3 sequence: CATSRGTTGGGNTEAFF. CDR3 DNA sequence: TGTGCCACCAGCAGAGGAACGACAGGGGGGGGGAACACTGAAGCTTTCTTT.

The rearrangement joins TRBV6-2 or TRBV6-3 to TRBJ1-1, with D possibly TRBD1 on 5 matching bases. In germline, CDR1 is MNHEY, CDR2 SVGEGT. The V gene lost 2 bases and the J gene lost 10 bases, with 11 bases spanning the gap. CDR3 length: 12 amino acids. The CDR3, as DNA: TGTGCCAGCAGTTACGTGGCAGGGAGAGCTTTCTTT. This encodes CASSYVAGRAFF.

The rearrangement links TRBV20-1 to TRBJ2-1; D may be TRBD2 (7 bases). V was shortened by 5 bases and J by 6 bases, with 20 bases between the two germline ends. The CDR3 has 15 residues. The V gene's germline CDR1 is DFQATT and CDR2 SNEGSKA (reference sequence). CDR3 DNA: TGCAGTGCTCTATTTCGGCGGAGGGGGGGCAATGAGCAGTTCTTC. This sequence encodes CSALFRRRGGNEQFF.

The gene calls are TRBV5-5 and TRBJ2-2; weak D call: TRBD2 (6 bases). CDR1 and CDR2 from the germline V gene are SGHKS and YYEKEE (reference sequence). Trimming pared 4 bases from V and 3 bases from J, leaving 25 bases between. The CDR3 is 19 amino acids. CDR3 loop: CASSPHGGVQFSDTGELFF. As DNA, the CDR3 is TGTGCCAGCAGCCCTCACGGGGGTGTTCAGTTTTCGGACACCGGGGAGCTGTTTTTT. The whole variable domain, filled in from reference TRBV5-5 and TRBJ2-2, reads DAGVTQSPTHLIKTRGQQVTLRCSPISGHKSVSWYQQVLGQGPQFIFQYYEKEERGRGNFPDRFSARQFPNYSSELNVNALLLGDSALYLCASSPHGGVQFSDTGELFFGEGSRLTVL.

The chain uses TRBV7-3 and TRBJ2-5; 7 nucleotides align to TRBD2. The CDR3 contains 19 residues. Germline assignment: CDR1 SGHTA and CDR2 FQGTGA. V lost 6 bases, J lost 0 bases, and 19 bases stayed unmatched. The CDR3 nucleotides read TGTGCCAGCAGGCCGGGGTATCGCGGGGGAGATACGTACCAAGAGACCCAGTACTTC. Its translation: CASRPGYRGGDTYQETQYF.

This clonotype was detected only a few times. This chain connects TRBV11-1 to TRBJ2-7; D remains ambiguous. This CDR3 has 13 amino acids. The germline gives CDR1 SGHAT, CDR2 FQDESV (reference sequence). V gave up 9 bases and J gave up 4 bases, with 16 bases separating them. CDR3 bases: TGTGCCAGTAGTGGCTCTCCGCCGTACGAGCAGTACTTC. Its translation is CASSGSPPYEQYF.

This clonotype was counted between two and nine times. The V call is TRBV6-5, the J call TRBJ2-1; D tentatively fits TRBD1 or TRBD2 (7 bases each). V lost 5 bases, J lost 15 bases, and 17 bases lay in between. CDR1 MNHEY and CDR2 SVGAGI come from the germline V gene. The CDR3 totals 12 residues. In DNA, the CDR3 is TGTGCCAGCAGTGCCGACAGGGAGGGTAGGTTCTTC. Protein: CASSADREGRFF.

This rearrangement joins TRBV28 to TRBJ2-3, with a possible D match to TRBD2 (6 bases). This CDR3 spans 16 amino acids. V lost 6 bases, J lost 0 bases, and 16 bases lay in between. Germline-derived CDR1 and CDR2 are MDHEN and SYDVKM. In nucleotides, the CDR3 is TGTGCCAGCAGCCCCCGCGGGACTTCCAGCACAGATACGCAGTATTTT. This gives the protein CASSPRGTSSTDTQYF.

This clonotype was recorded only once. The chain combines TRBV6-1 with TRBJ2-4; D gene uncertain. The CDR3 loop spans 17 amino acids. Trimming removed 0 bases from V and 0 bases from J, with 12 bases in between. Germline V gene data show CDR1 as MNHNS and CDR2 as SASEGT. CDR3 nucleotide sequence: TGTGCCAGCAGTGAAGCGCTACAGACCCTAGCCAAAAACATTCAGTACTTC. It specifies CASSEALQTLAKNIQYF.

This clonotype showed up just a few times. The chain joins TRBV20-1 to TRBJ2-3; D call uncertain. In germline, CDR1 is DFQATT, CDR2 SNEGSKA (reference sequence). The CDR3 loop spans 14 amino acids. V lost 1 base and J 0 bases, leaving 8 bases between the germline ends. The DNA of the CDR3 is TGCAGTGCTAGAGCCGCTGGAAGCACAGATACGCAGTATTTT. Amino acid sequence: CSARAAGSTDTQYF.

This clonotype came up a few times. The chain links TRBV20-1 to TRBJ2-7; no definite D call. The CDR3 spans 14 residues. Germline loops: CDR1 DFQATT, CDR2 SNEGSKA (reference sequence). V lost 1 base and J lost 0, with 10 bases in between. The CDR3 DNA sequence: TGCAGTGCTAGAGTTTACACCAACTCCTACGAGCAGTACTTC. Translated: CSARVYTNSYEQYF.

CDR3 nucleotides: TGTGCCAGCAGTTTAGTAGTCGAGCAGTTCTTC. Translated: CASSLVVEQFF. V and J are TRBV12-3 or TRBV12-4 and TRBJ2-1, with D hard to call. Trimming shortened V by 1 base and J by 10 bases, and 5 bases separated the two germline ends. The CDR3 extends over 11 amino acids.

V gene TRBV7-3 combines with J gene TRBJ2-7; weak D call: TRBD1 (6 bases). Germline CDR1 is SGHTA and CDR2 is FQGTGA. The length of the CDR3 is 16 residues. The V and J ends lost 2 bases and 4 bases respectively, with 18 bases between them. CDR3 nucleotides: TGTGCCAGCAGCTTAGATGGGACAATAAGAAAATACGAGCAGTACTTC. It specifies CASSLDGTIRKYEQYF.

This clonotype appeared a few times. This chain links TRBV10-3 with TRBJ2-1, with a weak D call TRBD2 (5 bases). Germline assignment: CDR1 ENHRY and CDR2 SYGVKD. The CDR3 has 16 amino acids. Trimming stripped 0 bases from V and 7 bases from J, with 16 bases between. CDR3 DNA sequence: TGTGCCATCAGTGAGTCGATGGATGAAGCGGCTAATGAGCAGTTCTTC. As protein: CAISESMDEAANEQFF.